This T cell receptor beta chain was observed in a study of blood T cell repertoires in COVID-19. Germline values: CDR1 WSHSY, CDR2 SAAADI. The CDR3 contains 15 residues. The J segment lost 4 bases and the V segment lost 7 bases, leaving 4 bases of the junction unmatched. Profiling relied on immunoSEQ multiplex PCR, and the TCRdb table lists in-frame clones only, not all of them. The profile covers over 400,000 clones, with about 89% appearing a single time and about 8% taken by the ten largest. Sequencing input: peripheral blood. The TCR sequence derives from a woman aged 50 to 65 with COVID-19, enrolled during active disease. The chain carries TRBV10-2 and TRBJ2-2; 12 bases line up with TRBD2. The CDR3 loop reads CASNPSGGGTGELFF. The CDR3 coding sequence is TGCGCCAGCAACCCTAGCGGGGGGGGCACCGGGGAGCTGTTTTTT.